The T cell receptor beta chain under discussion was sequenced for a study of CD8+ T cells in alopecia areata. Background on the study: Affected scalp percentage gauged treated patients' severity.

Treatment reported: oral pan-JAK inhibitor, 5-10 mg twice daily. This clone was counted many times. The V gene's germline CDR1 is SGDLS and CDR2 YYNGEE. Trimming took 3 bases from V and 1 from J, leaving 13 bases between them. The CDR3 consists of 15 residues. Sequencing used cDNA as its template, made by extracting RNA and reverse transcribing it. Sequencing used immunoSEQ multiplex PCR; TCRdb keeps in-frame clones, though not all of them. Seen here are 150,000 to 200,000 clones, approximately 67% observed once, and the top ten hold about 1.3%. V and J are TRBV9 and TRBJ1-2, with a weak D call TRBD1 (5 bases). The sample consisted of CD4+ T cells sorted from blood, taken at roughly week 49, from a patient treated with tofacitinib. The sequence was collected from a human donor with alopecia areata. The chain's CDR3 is CASSEGVTVNYGYTF. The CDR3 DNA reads TGTGCCAGCAGCGAGGGCGTGACAGTTAACTATGGCTACACCTTC.